The 21 T cell receptor beta chains reported below all come from one sample, sequenced in a study of blood T cell repertoires in COVID-19. The assay was immunoSEQ multiplex PCR, and TCRdb's table has in-frame clones only and misses some. The sample lists tens of thousands of clones; 70% to 90% were seen once. Sample: peripheral blood. The receptors come from a man in his fifties or sixties with acute or convalescent COVID-19.

The chain joins TRBV6-1 to TRBJ2-1; TRBD2 agrees at 9 bases. The CDR3 consists of 14 residues. With V trimmed by 1 base and J by 14 bases, 9 bases remained unmatched. Per germline, CDR1 MNHNS and CDR2 SASEGT. CDR3 region: CASSEDRASGTKFF. The CDR3 DNA reads TGTGCCAGCAGTGAAGATAGGGCTAGCGGGACTAAGTTCTTC.

The genes are TRBV6-5 and TRBJ1-2; unclear D gene. The CDR3 is made up of 14 amino acids. The V gene's germline CDR1 is MNHEY and CDR2 SVGAGI. Trimming removed 5 bases from V and 5 bases from J, with 15 bases in between. The CDR3, as DNA: TGTGCCAGCAGTACCTCTAGGACGGGATATGGCTACACCTTC. Translation: CASSTSRTGYGYTF.

The rearrangement links TRBV9 to TRBJ2-7; D perhaps matches TRBD2 (7 bases). Trimming left V 2 bases short and J 6 bases short, with 9 bases between. The CDR3 runs 12 residues. In germline, CDR1 is SGDLS, CDR2 YYNGEE. The CDR3 sequence: CASSVGGGEQYF. The CDR3 nucleotides read TGTGCCAGCAGCGTGGGAGGGGGCGAGCAGTACTTC.

The chain couples TRBV5-1 to TRBJ2-7; 8 bases agree with TRBD1. V gave up 4 bases and J gave up 6 bases; unmatched junction bases: 9. CDR1 and CDR2 (germline): SGHRS, YFSETQ. The CDR3 is 14 amino acids. The CDR3 is CASSPGRGPGEQYF. As DNA, the CDR3 is TGCGCCAGCAGCCCTGGCAGGGGGCCTGGCGAGCAGTACTTC.

The V and J genes are TRBV5-1 and TRBJ1-5; D possibly corresponds to TRBD1 (5 bases). The CDR3 length is 20 residues. Trimming removed 0 bases at V and 0 bases at J, with 22 bases between. CDR1 is SGHRS, CDR2 YFSETQ, per germline. The CDR3 sequence: CASSLVPRGKGDYSNQPQHF. Here the CDR3 DNA reads TGCGCCAGCAGCTTGGTCCCTAGGGGAAAAGGGGACTATAGCAATCAGCCCCAGCATTTT.

The rearrangement uses TRBV15 and TRBJ1-1, with a possible D match to TRBD1 (5 bases). CDR3 size: 17 residues. The germline V and J ends were trimmed by 3 bases and 0 bases, with 17 bases remaining between them. Looked up from germline, CDR1 is LNHNV and CDR2 is YYDKDF (reference sequence). The CDR3 DNA reads as TGTGCCACCAGCAGGGCGGGGCTGACAAATATGAACACTGAAGCTTTCTTT. Translation gives CATSRAGLTNMNTEAFF.

V is TRBV7-3 and J is TRBJ2-7; D might be TRBD2 (6 bases). The CDR3 consists of 13 residues. With 5 bases removed from V and 1 base from J, the gap between germline ends came to 9 bases. CDR1 is SGHTA, CDR2 FQGTGA, per germline. In DNA, the CDR3 is TGTGCCAGCAGCCTGGGACTTTCCTACGAGCAGTACTTC. Its translation is CASSLGLSYEQYF.

This clone was seen just once. The genes are TRBV27 and TRBJ1-1, with 7 bases aligning to TRBD1. Germline CDR1 is MNHEY and CDR2 is SMNVEV (reference sequence). V trimming: 0 bases; J trimming: 5 bases; junction bases outside the gene matches: 3. This CDR3 spans 14 amino acids. The CDR3 region is CASSLSRGRTEAFF. The CDR3 DNA reads as TGTGCCAGCAGTTTATCCAGGGGGAGAACTGAAGCTTTCTTT.

The chain recombines TRBV20-1 with TRBJ1-1, with D tentatively TRBD1 (6 bases). Germline V gives CDR1 DFQATT, CDR2 SNEGSKA (reference sequence). With 4 bases removed from V and 5 bases from J, the gap between germline ends came to 8 bases. The CDR3 extends over 11 amino acids. The CDR3 bases are TGCAGTGCTATTCAGGGGACTGAAGCTTTCTTT. This encodes CSAIQGTEAFF.

The chain couples TRBV7-3 to TRBJ2-6, with a possible D match to TRBD2 (7 bases). CDR1 is SGHTA, CDR2 FQGTGA, per germline. The CDR3 covers 19 residues. The V and J ends lost 3 bases and 2 bases respectively, with 20 bases between them. The CDR3 sequence is CASSFSGLGGRPGANVLTF. CDR3 sequence (DNA): TGTGCCAGCAGCTTCTCCGGTTTGGGGGGGCGTCCTGGGGCCAACGTCCTGACTTTC.

The chain combines TRBV4-1 with TRBJ2-6; maybe TRBD1 (6 bases). CDR3 length: 18 residues. The germline CDR1 and CDR2 sequences are MGHRA and YSYEKL. The ends were cut back, 1 base at V and 0 bases at J, with 13 bases in the middle. For the CDR3, the DNA is TGCGCCAGCAGCCAAGGGCAGGGGTACCACTCTGGGGCCAACGTCCTGACTTTC. This sequence encodes CASSQGQGYHSGANVLTF.

Here the CDR3 DNA reads TGTGCCAGCAGTTTTCAGGGTGGAAACACCATATATTTT. Protein sequence: CASSFQGGNTIYF. The chain couples TRBV27 to TRBJ1-3; D might be TRBD1 (5 bases). The CDR3 is 13 amino acids. V shed 3 bases and J shed 3 bases, with 6 bases lying between them. Germline values: CDR1 MNHEY, CDR2 SMNVEV (reference sequence).

V is TRBV5-6 and J is TRBJ1-3; D is perhaps TRBD1 (5 bases). Germline CDR1 is SGHDT and CDR2 is YYEEEE. This CDR3 is 14 amino acids long. V was trimmed by 4 bases and J by 0 bases, leaving 8 bases between them. The CDR3 nucleotides read TGTGCCAGCAGCCGGACAAACTCTGGAAACACCATATATTTT. This encodes CASSRTNSGNTIYF.

The V gene is TRBV7-2, the J gene TRBJ2-3; a possible D gene is TRBD1 (5 bases). V gave up 4 bases and J gave up 3 bases, with 14 bases separating them. There are 15 residues in the CDR3. CDR1 is SGHTA, CDR2 FQGNSA, per germline. The CDR3 protein is CASSSDSKVTDTQYF. CDR3 in DNA: TGTGCCAGCAGCTCCGACAGTAAAGTGACAGATACGCAGTATTTT. The whole variable domain, remainder taken from reference TRBV7-2 and TRBJ2-3, is GAGVSQSPSNKVTEKGKDVELRCDPISGHTALYWYRQSLGQGLEFLIYFQGNSAPDKSGLPSDRFSAERTGGSVSTLTIQRTQQEDSAVYLCASSSDSKVTDTQYFGPGTRLTVL.

The rearrangement joins TRBV15 to TRBJ2-1; TRBD2 aligns across 12 bases. With 0 bases clipped from V and 8 bases from J, the junction kept 11 bases outside the gene matches. The CDR3 loop spans 18 amino acids. From germline, CDR1 is LNHNV and CDR2 YYDKDF (reference sequence). The CDR3 protein is CATSRDRTSGMESDEQFF. In DNA, the CDR3 is TGTGCCACCAGCAGAGATCGGACTAGCGGGATGGAGTCAGATGAGCAGTTCTTC.

The V call is TRBV7-9, the J call TRBJ2-2; TRBD2 agrees at 10 bases. The CDR3 consists of 16 residues. The J segment lost 6 bases and the V segment lost 1 base, leaving 5 bases of the junction unmatched. CDR1 and CDR2 from the germline V gene are SEHNR and FQNEAQ (reference sequence). DNA for the CDR3: TGTGCCAGCAGCTTAGGTCTAGCGGGAGTGGCCGGGGAGCTGTTTTTT. Its translation is CASSLGLAGVAGELFF. Combining the CDR3 with reference TRBV7-9 and TRBJ2-2 gives the whole variable domain DTGVSQNPRHKITKRGQNVTFRCDPISEHNRLYWYRQTLGQGPEFLTYFQNEAQLEKSRLLSDRFSAERPKGSFSTLEIQRTEQGDSAMYLCASSLGLAGVAGELFFGEGSRLTVL.

This chain uses TRBV12-3 or TRBV12-4 with TRBJ1-2; possible D gene TRBD1, 5 bases. V was pared by 5 bases and J by 7 bases, with 14 bases between. There are 13 residues in the CDR3. CDR3 amino acids: CASSTDSFRGYTF. In DNA form, the CDR3 reads TGTGCCAGCAGTACCGACAGTTTTCGTGGCTACACCTTC.

The rearrangement joins TRBV29-1 to TRBJ1-1; no clear D. The CDR3 runs 13 residues. The germline V gene encodes CDR1 SQVTM and CDR2 ANQGSEA. Trimming left V 3 bases short and J 1 base short, with 9 bases between. CDR3 amino acids: CSVDLGRNTEAFF. The CDR3 DNA reads as TGCAGCGTTGATCTTGGCAGGAACACTGAAGCTTTCTTT.

V gene TRBV30 combines with J gene TRBJ1-5; D is undetermined. Germline assignment: CDR1 GTSNPN and CDR2 SVGIG (reference sequence). Trimming took off 2 bases at V and 1 base at J, with 9 bases between the two ends. The CDR3 spans 14 residues. Here the CDR3 DNA reads TGTGCCTGGAGTCGCGGATCCAGCAATCAGCCCCAGCATTTT. It specifies CAWSRGSSNQPQHF.

This clone showed up just a few times. This sequence joins TRBV30 and TRBJ2-2; D is possibly TRBD2 (5 bases). Per the germline V gene, CDR1 is GTSNPN and CDR2 is SVGIG (reference sequence). The ends were cut back, 3 bases at V and 5 bases at J, with 13 bases in the middle. This CDR3 is 14 amino acids long. The CDR3 loop is CAWSTMRETGELFF. In nucleotides, the CDR3 is TGTGCCTGGAGCACTATGAGGGAGACCGGGGAGCTGTTTTTT.

V and J are TRBV3-1 (or the pseudogene TRBV3-2) and TRBJ2-3, with D possibly matching TRBD2 (5 bases). This CDR3 is built from 13 residues. Trimming pared 8 bases from V and 1 base from J, leaving 10 bases between. Germline V gene data show CDR1 as LGHDT and CDR2 as YNNKEL (reference sequence). The CDR3 bases are TGTGCCAGCCGTGCGCGGGGCACAGATACGCAGTATTTT. This codes for CASRARGTDTQYF.